In this sample, the clone carrying this T cell receptor beta chain turned up many times. MiXCR, applied by TCRdb to the 5' RACE reads, yields one record per CDR3 protein. The table shows approximately 43,000 distinct CDR3 sequences, with roughly 2.5% occurring only once. Germline values: CDR1 SGDLS, CDR2 YYNGEE. CDR3 size: 14 residues. Trimming removed 6 bases from V and 4 bases from J; junction bases left unmatched: 6. This specimen comes from a study of neurological immune-mediated disorders. The sequence was collected from a man aged 25 to 45 with multiple sclerosis. The source material was PBMCs. The rearrangement joins TRBV9 to TRBJ1-3; 8 bases line up with TRBD1. The CDR3 spells CASTSGGTGNTIYF. The CDR3 DNA follows: TGTGCCAGCACCTCAGGGGGCACAGGAAACACCATATATTTT.